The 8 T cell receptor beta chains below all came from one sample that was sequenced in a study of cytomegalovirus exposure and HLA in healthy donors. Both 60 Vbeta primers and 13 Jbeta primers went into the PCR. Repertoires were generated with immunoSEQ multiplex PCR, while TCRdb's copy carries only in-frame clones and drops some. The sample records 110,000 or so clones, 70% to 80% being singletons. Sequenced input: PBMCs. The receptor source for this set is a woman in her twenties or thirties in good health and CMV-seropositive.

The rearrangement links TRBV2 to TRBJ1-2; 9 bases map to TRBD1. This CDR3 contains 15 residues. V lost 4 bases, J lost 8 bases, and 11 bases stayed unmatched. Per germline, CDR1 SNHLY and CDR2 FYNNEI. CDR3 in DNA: TGTGCCAGCAGTGTTCTGCGGACAGGGGAGGGGGGCTACACCTTC. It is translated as CASSVLRTGEGGYTF. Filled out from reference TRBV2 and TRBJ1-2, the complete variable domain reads EPEVTQTPSHQVTQMGQEVILRCVPISNHLYFYWYRQILGQKVEFLVSFYNNEISEKSEIFDDQFSVERPDGSNFTLKIRSTKLEDSAMYFCASSVLRTGEGGYTFGSGTRLTVV.

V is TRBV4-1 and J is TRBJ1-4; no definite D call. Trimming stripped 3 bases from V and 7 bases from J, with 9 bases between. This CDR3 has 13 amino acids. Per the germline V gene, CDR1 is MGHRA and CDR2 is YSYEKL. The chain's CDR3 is CASSQFGGEKLFF. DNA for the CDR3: TGCGCCAGCAGCCAGTTCGGAGGTGAAAAACTGTTTTTT.

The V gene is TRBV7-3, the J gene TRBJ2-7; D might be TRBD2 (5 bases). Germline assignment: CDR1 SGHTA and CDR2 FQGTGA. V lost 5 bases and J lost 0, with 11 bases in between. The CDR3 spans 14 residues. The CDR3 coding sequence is TGTGCCAGCAGCCCCTCGGGAAACTCCTACGAGCAGTACTTC. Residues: CASSPSGNSYEQYF.

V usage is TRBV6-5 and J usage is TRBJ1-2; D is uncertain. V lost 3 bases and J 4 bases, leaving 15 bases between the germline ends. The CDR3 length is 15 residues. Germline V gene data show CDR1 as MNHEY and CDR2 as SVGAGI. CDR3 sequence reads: CASSYLGSYGYGYTF. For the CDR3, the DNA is TGTGCCAGCAGTTATTTGGGGAGCTATGGCTATGGCTACACCTTC.

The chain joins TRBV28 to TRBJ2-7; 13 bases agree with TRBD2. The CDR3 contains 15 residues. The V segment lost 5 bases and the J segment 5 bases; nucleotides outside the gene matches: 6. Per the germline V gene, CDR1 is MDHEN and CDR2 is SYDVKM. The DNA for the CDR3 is TGTGCCAGCAGTGTCGGGACTAGCGGGAACCACGAGCAGTACTTC. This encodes CASSVGTSGNHEQYF.

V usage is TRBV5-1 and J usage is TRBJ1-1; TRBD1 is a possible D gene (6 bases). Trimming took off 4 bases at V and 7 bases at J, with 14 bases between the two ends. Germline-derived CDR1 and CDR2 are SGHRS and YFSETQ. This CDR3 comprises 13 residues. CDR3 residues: CASSPDSLGEAFF. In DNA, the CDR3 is TGCGCCAGCAGCCCGGACAGTTTGGGTGAAGCTTTCTTT.

Written as DNA, the CDR3 is TGTGCCAGCAGTGGAAGTGACAGGGTGGGCGGCTACACCTTC. It encodes CASSGSDRVGGYTF. This rearrangement joins TRBV6-5 to TRBJ1-2; TRBD1 matches at 7 bases. The CDR3 covers 14 residues. The V gene's germline CDR1 is MNHEY and CDR2 SVGAGI. The ends lost 5 bases at V and 8 bases at J; junction bases unmatched: 11.

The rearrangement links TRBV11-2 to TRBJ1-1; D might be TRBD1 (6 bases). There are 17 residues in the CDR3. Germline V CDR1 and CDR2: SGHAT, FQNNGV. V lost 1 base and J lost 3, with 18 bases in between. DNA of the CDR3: TGTGCCAGCAGCTTAGCCCTCCAGTCGGGGGGCGACACTGAAGCTTTCTTT. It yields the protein CASSLALQSGGDTEAFF.